This entry is about one T cell receptor (beta chain). The antigen is undetermined. Clones were sequenced by immunoSEQ multiplex PCR, and TCRdb holds only the in-frame ones, with some missing. The sample has around 60,000 clones; roughly 89% are singletons. This record comes from a study of T cell responses to AZD1222 COVID-19 vaccine. Findings of the study overall: Nearly half of spike-specific TCRs reportedly go after variant regions that carry no mutations. Clonal diversity may have been underestimated in mostly white British donors.

The germline V gene has CDR1 SGHDT and CDR2 YYEEEE. The CDR3 consists of 15 residues. Trimming took 5 bases from V and 0 from J, leaving 13 bases between them. This chain connects TRBV5-6 to TRBJ2-3; possibly TRBD2 for D (6 bases). This specimen consisted of peripheral blood, obtained on day 0 of AZD1222 vaccination. The source is an adult in good health. The CDR3 DNA is TGTGCCAGCAGTCTAACTGGGACTAGCACAGATACGCAGTATTTT. Translation gives CASSLTGTSTDTQYF.